Each of the 6 T cell receptor beta chains below was sequenced from the same sample in a study of breast tumors, draining lymph nodes, adjacent tissues. TCRdb used MiXCR to reprocess the multiplex PCR reads, holding one entry per CDR3 protein. The sample shows over 130,000 distinct CDR3 sequences, around a third of them seen only once. The lymph nodes were axillary draining lymph nodes from breast cancer patients. The specimen sequenced was axillary lymph node tissue. The source of these receptors is a female donor with breast cancer. Some clones in this sample may be carry-over from other donors' samples.

Many counts were recorded for this clonotype. A read error may account for a junction end that differs from germline. The chain recombines TRBV10-3 with TRBJ2-6; 9 bases are a match to TRBD1. The CDR3 runs 17 residues. CDR1 is ENHRY and CDR2 is SYGVKD in the germline V gene. CDR3 residues: CANSGGTGNAGANVLTF. The CDR3 DNA sequence: TGTGCCAACAGTGGGGGGACAGGGAATGCTGGGGCCAACGTCCTGACTTTC.

In regard to this clonotype: An end of the junction does not agree with germline; a read error may underlie this. The CDR3 reads CASSHSLAGGKNIQYF. The CDR3 nucleotides are TGTGCCAGCAGTCACTCGCTAGCGGGGGGAAAAAACATTCAGTACTTC. The chain carries TRBV6-5 and TRBJ2-4; the match to TRBD2 covers 11 bases. CDR1 is MNHEY, CDR2 SVGAGI, per germline. The CDR3 spans 16 residues.

This clonotype came up many times. The rearrangement links TRBV5-1 to TRBJ2-5; 9 positions match TRBD1. The ends lost 4 bases at V and 0 bases at J; junction bases unmatched: 4. Germline V CDR1 and CDR2: SGHRS, YFSETQ. This CDR3 spans 15 amino acids. This CDR3 reads CASSKRTGDQETQYF. The CDR3 DNA reads as TGCGCCAGCAGCAAACGGACAGGGGACCAAGAGACCCAGTACTTC.

This clonotype was seen many times. The chain employs TRBV28 and TRBJ1-3; D is possibly TRBD1 (6 bases). This CDR3 has 19 residues. Trimming stripped 6 bases from V and 0 bases from J, with 24 bases between. Germline CDR1 and CDR2: MDHEN and SYDVKM. The CDR3 loop is CASRPPAGAATHSGNTIYF. For the CDR3, the DNA is TGTGCCAGCAGGCCGCCAGCGGGGGCTGCCACACACTCTGGAAACACCATATATTTT.

In its sample, this clonotype was seen many times. The V gene is TRBV14, the J gene TRBJ1-2; D is unresolved. Trimming removed 0 bases from V and 1 base from J, with 3 bases in between. Germline V gene lookup returns CDR1 SGHDN and CDR2 FVKESK. The CDR3 is 13 amino acids. The CDR3 reads CASSQEVNYGYTF. Written as DNA, the CDR3 is TGTGCCAGCAGCCAAGAAGTTAACTATGGCTACACCTTC.

The genes are TRBV24-1 and TRBJ2-5, with 8 bases lining up with TRBD1. The ends lost 5 bases at V and 3 bases at J; junction bases unmatched: 19. Germline-derived CDR1 and CDR2 are KGHDR and SFDVKD. This CDR3 comprises 19 residues. This CDR3 reads CATSAPDRDTGAGEETQYF. DNA of the CDR3: TGTGCCACCAGTGCCCCGGACAGGGACACCGGGGCTGGGGAAGAGACCCAGTACTTC.